This T cell receptor beta chain was recovered during a study of blood T cell repertoires in COVID-19. Across the whole study: The United States, Italy and Spain supplied acute and convalescent COVID-19 samples.

The CDR3 runs to 13 residues. After removal of 8 bases from V and 2 bases from J, the junction contained 2 bases not matched to a gene. In germline, CDR1 is SGHAT, CDR2 FQNNGV. Some clones are missing from TCRdb's copy, which holds only in-frame ones; the method was immunoSEQ multiplex PCR. The table shows about 140,000 clones, with 85% occurring only once. Participant age was roughly 18 to 90 years, and participants resided in roughly 24 US areas. Participants' reported clinical history set cohort assignment. Two negative PCRs, clearance, or symptom resolution were required of recovered Cohort 3 donors.

The chain links TRBV11-2 to TRBJ1-3; 8 positions match TRBD1. Sequences were obtained from PBMCs or T cells enriched from blood (not recorded which). This TCR derives from a woman aged 40 to 50 who had recovered from COVID-19. DNA of the CDR3: TGTGCCAGCGAGGACAGGGCTGGAAACACCATATATTTT. This sequence encodes CASEDRAGNTIYF.